Given below is one T cell receptor (beta chain) in context. The data were obtained in a study of monozygotic twins with inflammatory bowel disease. Germline V gene sequence: CDR1 SGHAT, CDR2 FQDESV (reference sequence). The CDR3 is 12 residues long. TCRdb reprocessed the 5' RACE reads and keeps a single row for each CDR3 protein, giving no DNA. This listing includes around 410,000 distinct CDR3 sequences. Sequenced sample: blood. This clonotype was sampled from a human donor with ulcerative colitis or Crohn's disease, or a healthy co-twin of an affected twin (not recorded which). The gene calls are TRBV11-1 and TRBJ2-2. CDR3 region: CASSLRTRELFF. The full variable domain, rest sourced from reference TRBV11-1 and TRBJ2-2, is EAEVAQSPRYKITEKSQAVAFWCDPISGHATLYWYRQILGQGPELLVQFQDESVVDDSQLPKDRFSAERLKGVDSTLKIQPAELGDSAMYLCASSLRTRELFFGEGSRLTVL.